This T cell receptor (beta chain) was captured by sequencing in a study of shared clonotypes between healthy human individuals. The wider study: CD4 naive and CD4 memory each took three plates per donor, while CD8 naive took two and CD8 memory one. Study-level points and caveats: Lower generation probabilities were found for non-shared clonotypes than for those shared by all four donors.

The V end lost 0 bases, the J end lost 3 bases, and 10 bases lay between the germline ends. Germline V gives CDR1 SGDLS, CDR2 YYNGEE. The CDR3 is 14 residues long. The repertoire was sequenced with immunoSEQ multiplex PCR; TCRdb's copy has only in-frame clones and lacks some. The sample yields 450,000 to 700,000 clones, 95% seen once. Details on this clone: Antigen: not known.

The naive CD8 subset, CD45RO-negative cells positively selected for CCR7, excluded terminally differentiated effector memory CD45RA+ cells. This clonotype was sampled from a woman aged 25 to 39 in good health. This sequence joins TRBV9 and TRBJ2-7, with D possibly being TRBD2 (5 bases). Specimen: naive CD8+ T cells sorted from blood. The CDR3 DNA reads TGTGCCAGCAGCGTAGGTAGCGCCTTCTACGAGCAGTACTTC. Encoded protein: CASSVGSAFYEQYF.